These 15 T cell receptor beta chains originate from one sample sequenced in a study of blood T cell repertoires in COVID-19. Sequencing used immunoSEQ multiplex PCR; TCRdb keeps in-frame clones, though not all of them. The table records more than 200,000 clones, roughly 89% of them present only once. Sequenced input: PBMCs or T cells enriched from blood (not recorded which). The receptors come from a woman in her 30s who had recovered from COVID-19.

The chain employs TRBV4-2 and TRBJ1-1; D possibly corresponds to TRBD1 (6 bases). V lost 0 bases and J 11 bases, leaving 19 bases between the germline ends. This CDR3 contains 15 residues. In germline, CDR1 is LGHNA, CDR2 YNFKEQ. The CDR3 DNA is TGTGCCAGCAGCCAAGATCTGGGTGGGGACAAGGGGGCTTTCTTT. Its protein product is CASSQDLGGDKGAFF.

The J gene is TRBJ1-6, the V gene TRBV4-1; tentatively, D is TRBD1 (5 bases). The V end lost 1 base, the J end lost 8 bases, and 12 bases lay between the germline ends. The germline V gene encodes CDR1 MGHRA and CDR2 YSYEKL. This CDR3 has 15 amino acids. The CDR3 protein is CASSQVEGRYSPLHF. As DNA, the CDR3 is TGCGCCAGCAGCCAAGTCGAGGGGAGGTATTCACCCCTCCACTTT.

The gene calls are TRBV30 and TRBJ1-4; 8 bases fit TRBD1. CDR1 is GTSNPN, CDR2 SVGIG, per germline (reference sequence). V dropped 5 bases and J dropped 0; count of bases not matched to a gene: 11. This CDR3 spans 17 amino acids. The CDR3 sequence: CAWGSTGDPSTNEKLFF. The CDR3 DNA follows: TGTGCCTGGGGCTCGACAGGGGACCCTTCAACTAATGAAAAACTGTTTTTT.

There are a few counts of this clone. This same CDR3 is encoded by further DNA sequences in the sample. The chain joins TRBV18 to TRBJ2-3; possibly TRBD1 for D (5 bases). The CDR3 is 14 amino acids. V lost 4 bases and J lost 4, with 12 bases in between. Germline values: CDR1 KGHSH, CDR2 LQKENI. CDR3 sequence reads: CASSLGQGADTQYF. The DNA of the CDR3 is TGTGCCAGCTCACTGGGGCAGGGCGCAGATACGCAGTATTTT.

The rearrangement links TRBV18 to TRBJ1-1; 7 positions agree with TRBD1. V lost 7 bases, J lost 4 bases, and 6 bases stayed unmatched. The germline V gene has CDR1 KGHSH and CDR2 LQKENI. This CDR3 contains 13 residues. The DNA for the CDR3 is TGTGCCAGCTTACCGCAGGGGGGCACTGAAGCTTTCTTT. It specifies CASLPQGGTEAFF.

In this sample, this clone turned up a few times. CDR3 bases: TGCGCCAGCAGCCAAGATTTCGCGGTTGAGTACTATGGCTACACCTTC. It codes for CASSQDFAVEYYGYTF. This chain joins TRBV4-1 and TRBJ1-2; D gene unclear. Trimming shortened V by 0 bases and J by 3 bases, and 14 bases separated the two germline ends. Germline V gene sequence: CDR1 MGHRA, CDR2 YSYEKL. The CDR3 has 16 amino acids.

This clone was seen only a few times. This rearrangement joins TRBV4-1 to TRBJ2-1; tentative D call: TRBD2 (6 bases). This CDR3 contains 16 residues. The V and J ends lost 4 bases and 6 bases respectively, with 19 bases between them. Germline-derived CDR1 and CDR2 are MGHRA and YSYEKL. The CDR3 sequence: CASSPPTTRKGNEQFF. DNA of the CDR3: TGCGCCAGCAGCCCCCCCACGACTAGAAAAGGCAATGAGCAGTTCTTC.

V and J are TRBV28 and TRBJ2-2; D is possibly TRBD2 (6 bases). In germline, CDR1 is MDHEN, CDR2 SYDVKM. The V and J ends lost 7 bases and 4 bases respectively, with 13 bases between them. The CDR3 contains 14 residues. The CDR3 here is CASMRAGGTGELFF. In nucleotides, the CDR3 is TGTGCCAGCATGAGGGCCGGGGGCACCGGGGAGCTGTTTTTT.

The J gene is TRBJ2-2, the V gene TRBV11-2; D gene uncertain. There are 14 residues in the CDR3. From germline, CDR1 is SGHAT and CDR2 FQNNGV. Trimming took off 2 bases at V and 1 base at J, with 5 bases between the two ends. CDR3 coding DNA: TGTGCCAGCAGCTTATACAGGAACACCGGGGAGCTGTTTTTT. It translates to CASSLYRNTGELFF.

The chain has TRBV19 and TRBJ2-1; D might be TRBD2 (6 bases). The CDR3 consists of 13 residues. V shed 3 bases and J shed 10 bases, with 13 bases lying between them. Germline V CDR1 and CDR2: LNHDA, SQIVND (reference sequence). Here the CDR3 reads CASSIRPGREQFF. In DNA, the CDR3 is TGTGCCAGTAGTATTCGGCCGGGGAGGGAGCAGTTCTTC.

V is TRBV24-1 and J is TRBJ2-2; 9 bases match TRBD1. The V gene end was trimmed by 10 bases and the J gene end by 5 bases; junction bases not matched to a gene: 4. CDR1 is KGHDR and CDR2 is SFDVKD in the germline V gene. The CDR3 totals 13 residues. Here the CDR3 DNA reads TGTGCCACTTCCGGGACAGGGACCGGGGAGCTGTTTTTT. Its protein product is CATSGTGTGELFF.

V is TRBV29-1 and J is TRBJ2-7; 8 bases map to TRBD2. The V and J ends lost 6 bases and 4 bases, in that order; junction bases with no gene match: 11. The CDR3 totals 14 residues. The germline gives CDR1 SQVTM, CDR2 ANQGSEA. The CDR3 nucleotides read TGCAGCGTCGCTATTAGCGGGGCCACGTACGAGCAGTACTTC. Its translation: CSVAISGATYEQYF.

This sequence joins TRBV9 and TRBJ2-1; maybe TRBD2 (6 bases). This CDR3 has 17 residues. CDR1 and CDR2 (germline): SGDLS, YYNGEE. V shed 2 bases and J shed 5 bases, with 20 bases lying between them. CDR3 sequence (DNA): TGTGCCAGCAGCGTCCGGGACTCCCCTGCGGGTGACAATGAGCAGTTCTTC. Protein product: CASSVRDSPAGDNEQFF.

The chain combines TRBV7-9 with TRBJ1-5; 10 bases line up with TRBD1. Trimming took 1 base from V and 6 from J; bases not matched to a gene: 9. The CDR3 runs to 17 residues. Germline V lookup: CDR1 SEHNR, CDR2 FQNEAQ (reference sequence). The CDR3 spells CASSLGRDRGRGQPQHF. The CDR3 DNA reads as TGTGCCAGCAGCTTAGGAAGAGACAGGGGGCGCGGTCAGCCCCAGCATTTT.

This chain connects TRBV14 to TRBJ1-1; 9 bases match TRBD1. Germline CDR1 reads SGHDN; CDR2 reads FVKESK. Trimming at V came to 4 bases and at J to 5 bases, leaving 14 bases not matched to a gene. The CDR3 totals 17 residues. The CDR3 DNA follows: TGTGCCAGCAGCCCACAACCAAACAGGGGGCGCGGAACTGAAGCTTTCTTT. It translates to CASSPQPNRGRGTEAFF. The complete variable domain, with remaining parts taken from reference TRBV14 and TRBJ1-1, reads EAGVTQFPSHSVIEKGQTVTLRCDPISGHDNLYWYRRVMGKEIKFLLHFVKESKQDESGMPNNRFLAERTGGTYSTLKVQPAELEDSGVYFCASSPQPNRGRGTEAFFGQGTRLTVV.